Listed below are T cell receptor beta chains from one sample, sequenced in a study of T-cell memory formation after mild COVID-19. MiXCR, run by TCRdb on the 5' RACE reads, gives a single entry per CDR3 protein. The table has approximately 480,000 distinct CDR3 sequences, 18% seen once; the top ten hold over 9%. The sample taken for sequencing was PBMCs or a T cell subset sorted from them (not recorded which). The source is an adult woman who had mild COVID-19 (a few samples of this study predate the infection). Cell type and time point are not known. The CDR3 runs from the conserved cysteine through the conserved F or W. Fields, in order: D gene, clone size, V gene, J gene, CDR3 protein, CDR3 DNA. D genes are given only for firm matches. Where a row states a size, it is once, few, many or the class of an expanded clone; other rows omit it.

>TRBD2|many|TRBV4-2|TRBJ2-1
CASSPGLAYNEQFF
TGTGCCAGCAGCCCTGGACTAGCTTACAATGAGCAGTTCTTC
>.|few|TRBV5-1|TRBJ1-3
CASSLASDSGNTIYF
TGCGCCAGCAGCTTGGCATCTGACTCTGGAAACACCATATATTTT
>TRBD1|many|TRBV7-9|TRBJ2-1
CASSLNRGSNEQFF
TGTGCCAGCAGCTTAAACAGGGGGAGTAATGAGCAGTTCTTC
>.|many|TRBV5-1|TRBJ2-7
CASSLDSEQYF
TGCGCCAGCAGCTTGGATAGCGAGCAGTACTTC
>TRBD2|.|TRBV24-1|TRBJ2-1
CATSVGGSGRGSEQFF
TGTGCCACCAGTGTGGGAGGTAGCGGGAGAGGTTCTGAGCAGTTCTTC
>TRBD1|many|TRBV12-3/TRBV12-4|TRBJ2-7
CASSPTGTGDSYEQYF
TGTGCCAGCAGTCCGACCGGGACAGGGGACTCCTACGAGCAGTACTTC
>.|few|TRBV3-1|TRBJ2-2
CASSPSWTGELFF
TGTGCCAGCAGCCCCTCTTGGACCGGGGAGCTGTTTTTT
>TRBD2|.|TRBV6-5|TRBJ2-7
CASSYYGPGRGNYEQYF
TGTGCCAGCAGTTACTATGGGCCAGGGCGGGGGAACTACGAGCAGTACTTC
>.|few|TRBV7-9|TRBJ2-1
CASSLPRAREQFF
TGTGCCAGCAGCTTACCCAGGGCTAGGGAGCAGTTCTTC
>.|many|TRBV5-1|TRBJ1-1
CASSLIGDLGTEAFF
TGCGCCAGCAGCTTGATTGGGGATCTCGGCACTGAAGCTTTCTTT
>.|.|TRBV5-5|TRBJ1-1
CASSLGDGTLRAEAFF
TGTGCCAGCAGCTTGGGAGACGGGACCCTCCGGGCTGAAGCTTTCTTT
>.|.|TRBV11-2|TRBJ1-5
CASSRTGHQPQHF
TGTGCCAGCAGCCGCACAGGGCATCAGCCCCAGCATTTT
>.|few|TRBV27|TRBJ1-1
CASSFDGENTEAFF
TGTGCCAGCAGTTTCGACGGGGAGAACACTGAAGCTTTCTTT
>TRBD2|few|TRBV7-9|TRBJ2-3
CASSFRAGATSTDTQYF
TGTGCCAGCAGCTTTAGAGCGGGGGCCACTAGCACAGATACGCAGTATTTT
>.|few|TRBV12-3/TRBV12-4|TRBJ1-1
CASIPGQFNTEAFF
TGTGCCAGCATCCCAGGACAGTTCAACACTGAAGCTTTCTTT
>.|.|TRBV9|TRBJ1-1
CASSGRGPGPNTEAFF
TGTGCCAGCAGCGGCCGTGGACCGGGCCCGAACACTGAAGCTTTCTTT
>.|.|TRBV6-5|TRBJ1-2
CASCRTGTSYGYTF
TGTGCCAGTTGTCGCACAGGGACGAGCTATGGCTACACCTTC
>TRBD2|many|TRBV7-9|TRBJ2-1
CASSLVGRGSNEQFF
TGTGCCAGCAGCTTGGTCGGGAGGGGTTCCAATGAGCAGTTCTTC